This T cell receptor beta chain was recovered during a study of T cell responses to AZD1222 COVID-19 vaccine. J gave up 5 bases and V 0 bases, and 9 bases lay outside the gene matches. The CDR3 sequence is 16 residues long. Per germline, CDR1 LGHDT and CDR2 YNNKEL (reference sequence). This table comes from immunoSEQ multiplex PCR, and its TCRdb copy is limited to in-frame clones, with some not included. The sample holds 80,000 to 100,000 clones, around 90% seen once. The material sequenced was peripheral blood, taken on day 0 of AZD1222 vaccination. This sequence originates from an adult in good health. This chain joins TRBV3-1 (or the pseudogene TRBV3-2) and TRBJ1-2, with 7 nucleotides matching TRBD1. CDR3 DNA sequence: TGTGCCAGCAGCCAAGAACAGGGGTTTGTGCGATATGGCTACACCTTC. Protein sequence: CASSQEQGFVRYGYTF.